This TCR beta chain was recovered during a study of CD8 T cells in ankylosing spondylitis (dated by TCRdb to the late 2010s). Background on the whole study: To find TCR variants linked to disease, the study profiled T cell receptor beta repertoires in ankylosing spondylitis patients and healthy donors. The full study cohort was made up of about two dozen ankylosing spondylitis patients and about a hundred healthy donors. Peripheral blood was sampled, and synovial fluid was also collected from ankylosing spondylitis patients.

The paper's findings and limits, for the study overall: A TCR beta motif made up of seven or eight highly homologous amino acid variants appeared to be characteristic of blood from ankylosing spondylitis patients. The disease-linked clones had a CD8+ phenotype and were found at relatively low frequencies in peripheral blood. Some motif variants had previously been reported in the synovial fluid and blood of reactive arthritis patients, which suggests shared mechanisms of disease initiation. The disease-linked clones were reported to be significantly enriched in matched synovial fluid samples from ankylosing spondylitis patients.

V has 2 bases trimmed and J has 3 bases trimmed; junction bases matching no gene number 10. Taken from the germline V gene, the CDR1 and CDR2 loops are MRHNA and SNTAGT. Including the terminal cysteine and phenylalanine, the CDR3 comprises 17 residues. Only the CDR3 DNA is retained, 51 bases long and in frame from the first base. This clonotype was found many times. The specificity of this receptor is unknown. No base qualities exist here, and no much larger clone lies one base off it. Sequenced using an Illumina HiSeq 2500. Quantitative 5'-RACE with molecular barcodes was the method used to prepare the TCR beta libraries. The study's processing was this. A new computational method based on a probabilistic model of VDJ rearrangement was used to identify disease-linked TCR variants. The public reads were reanalyzed by TCRdb: fastp trimming at Q25, MiXCR alignment, in-frame beta chains only. CDR3 protein duplicates are merged, each entry listing the most common genes and DNA. In this record, the V and J calls reflect TCRdb's handling and not the investigators' own analysis. This sample lists roughly 180,000 distinct CDR3 sequences; roughly 13% were detected once. 16% of the sample belongs to the ten largest clones.

Sequencing was carried out using blood, either unsorted or a sorted T cell fraction (not recorded which). This TCR derives from a male donor with ankylosing spondylitis or in good health (not recorded which). The chain couples TRBV6-4 to TRBJ2-7; 10 bases in between match TRBD2. The DNA is as follows: TGTGCCAGCAGTGACAGCGACCTAGCGGGAGCTTACTACGAGCAGTACTTC. This sequence encodes CASSDSDLAGAYYEQYF.